The 26 T cell receptor beta chains listed next were all sequenced from one sample in a study of shared T cell receptors in the human thymus. The protocol was immunoSEQ multiplex PCR, while the TCRdb copy is restricted to in-frame clones and leaves out a portion. There are about 380,000 clones in the sample; roughly 94% occur only once, and approximately 0.02% lies in the top ten. Sequences were obtained from thymocytes. Receptors originate from a human donor.

This chain joins TRBV21-1 and TRBJ2-1; the D call in the table, TRBD1, was not verified against the DNA. TRBV21-1 is a known pseudogene. The CDR3 runs to 18 residues. The CDR3 loop is CASSKGDTGGDYFDEQFF. CDR3 sequence (DNA): TGTGCCAGCAGCAAAGGTGACACAGGGGGCGATTATTTCGATGAGCAGTTCTTC.

The V call is TRBV11-2, the J call TRBJ1-2; D unclear. Per the germline V gene, CDR1 is SGHAT and CDR2 is FQNNGV. The CDR3 contains 13 residues. The V end was cut by 1 base, the J end by 4 bases, with 7 bases between. The CDR3: CASSLVGFYGYTF. CDR3 coding DNA: TGTGCCAGCAGCTTAGTGGGCTTCTATGGCTACACCTTC.

The chain carries TRBV5-5 and TRBJ2-1, with D possibly TRBD2 on 5 matching bases. V lost 6 bases and J lost 10, with 11 bases in between. The CDR3 is 11 residues long. In germline, CDR1 is SGHKS, CDR2 YYEKEE (reference sequence). The CDR3 DNA is TGTGCCAGCACCCATACGGGGGAGCAGTTCTTC. This sequence encodes CASTHTGEQFF.

The genes are TRBV7-6 and TRBJ2-7; D unclear. The CDR3 runs 14 residues. The V and J ends lost 1 base and 3 bases respectively, with 10 bases between them. Germline CDR1 SGHVS, CDR2 FNYEAQ. Written as DNA, the CDR3 is TGTGCCAGCAGCTTAGAGGATCCTAGCTACGAGCAGTACTTC. Protein sequence: CASSLEDPSYEQYF.

The CDR3 nucleotides are TGTGCCTGGAGTTTTGGTCCAGAGGAGAAATATAGCAATCAGCCCCAGCATTTT. This codes for CAWSFGPEEKYSNQPQHF. The V gene is TRBV30, the J gene TRBJ1-5; D is uncertain. The CDR3 loop spans 18 amino acids. V lost 2 bases and J 0 bases, leaving 20 bases between the germline ends. The V gene's germline CDR1 is GTSNPN and CDR2 SVGIG (reference sequence).

The CDR3 is CASSEPLDRGYTF. CDR3 sequence (DNA): TGTGCCAGCAGTGAGCCCTTGGACAGAGGCTACACCTTC. The rearrangement joins TRBV6-1 to TRBJ1-2; TRBD1 is a possible D gene (6 bases). The CDR3 contains 13 residues. Trimming removed 3 bases at V and 8 bases at J, with 13 bases between. Germline V gives CDR1 MNHNS, CDR2 SASEGT.

This chain connects TRBV5-1 to TRBJ1-3; tentatively, D is TRBD1 (6 bases). From germline, CDR1 is SGHRS and CDR2 YFSETQ. The CDR3 is made up of 19 amino acids. Deletions cut 6 bases from V and 0 bases from J, with 25 bases between. The CDR3 is CASIWEDSHGPVSGNTIYF. The CDR3, as DNA: TGCGCCAGCATCTGGGAGGACAGCCACGGGCCGGTCTCTGGAAACACCATATATTTT. Drawing the rest from reference TRBV5-1 and TRBJ1-3, the complete variable domain is KAGVTQTPRYLIKTRGQQVTLSCSPISGHRSVSWYQQTPGQGLQFLFEYFSETQRNKGNFPGRFSGRQFSNSRSEMNVSTLELGDSALYLCASIWEDSHGPVSGNTIYFGEGSWLTVV.

The rearrangement joins TRBV28 to TRBJ2-7; D unresolved. This CDR3 is built from 12 residues. The V gene's germline CDR1 is MDHEN and CDR2 SYDVKM. V shed 3 bases and J shed 2 bases, with 5 bases lying between them. CDR3 sequence: CASSFRAYEQYF. The CDR3 DNA is TGTGCCAGCAGTTTTCGGGCCTACGAGCAGTACTTC.

The chain combines TRBV6-5 with TRBJ2-4; D is uncertain. The germline CDR1 and CDR2 sequences are MNHEY and SVGAGI. Trimming pared 8 bases from V and 1 base from J, leaving 15 bases between. The CDR3 covers 15 residues. The chain's CDR3 is CASAYTSGAKNIQYF. For the CDR3, the DNA is TGTGCCAGCGCGTACACCAGTGGTGCCAAAAACATTCAGTACTTC.

The chain carries TRBV18 and TRBJ2-5; weak D call: TRBD2 (6 bases). V was cut by 10 bases and J by 0 bases, with 15 bases left in between. The CDR3 runs to 14 residues. Germline lookup yields CDR1 KGHSH and CDR2 LQKENI. This CDR3 is CATRQAGNQETQYF. Written as DNA, the CDR3 is TGTGCCACGCGGCAGGCGGGGAACCAAGAGACCCAGTACTTC. Drawing the rest from reference TRBV18 and TRBJ2-5, the complete variable domain is NAGVMQNPRHLVRRRGQEARLRCSPMKGHSHVYWYRQLPEEGLKFMVYLQKENIIDESGMPKERFSAEFPKEGPSILRIQQVVRGDSAAYFCATRQAGNQETQYFGPGTRLLVL.

The chain joins TRBV5-1 to TRBJ1-4, with TRBD1 matching over 7 bases. J was trimmed by 0 bases and V by 0 bases; bases with no gene match: 5. Germline loops: CDR1 SGHRS, CDR2 YFSETQ. The length of the CDR3 is 17 residues. The CDR3 DNA reads as TGCGCCAGCAGCTTGGAGCAGGGGGAGGCAACTAATGAAAAACTGTTTTTT. Its protein is CASSLEQGEATNEKLFF.

This rearrangement joins TRBV19 to TRBJ1-2; D possibly corresponds to TRBD1 (6 bases). The CDR3 spans 14 residues. V was clipped by 3 bases and J by 4 bases, with 12 bases between them. Looked up from germline, CDR1 is LNHDA and CDR2 is SQIVND (reference sequence). In DNA, the CDR3 is TGTGCCAGTAGTATTCTGGGGGCTGGCTATGGCTACACCTTC. It translates to CASSILGAGYGYTF.

V and J are TRBV4-2 and TRBJ2-3; TRBD2 is a possible D gene (5 bases). Germline assignment: CDR1 LGHNA and CDR2 YNFKEQ. Between the trimmed V and J ends, which lost 4 bases and 1 base, there was a span of 9 bases. The length of the CDR3 is 14 residues. The CDR3 nucleotides read TGTGCCAGCAGCCGATCGAGGGGCACAGATACGCAGTATTTT. Residues: CASSRSRGTDTQYF.

The genes are TRBV4-1 and TRBJ2-1, with TRBD2 identical over 16 bases. V was pared by 0 bases and J by 8 bases, with 7 bases of the junction left unmatched. The CDR3 consists of 18 residues. Germline-derived CDR1 and CDR2 are MGHRA and YSYEKL. CDR3 in DNA: TGCGCCAGCAGCCAAGAATTTGGGACTAGCGGGAGGGCCGATGAGCAGTTCTTC. This encodes CASSQEFGTSGRADEQFF.

J is TRBJ2-1 and V is TRBV5-1; D possibly corresponds to TRBD2 (5 bases). Germline V gene data show CDR1 as SGHRS and CDR2 as YFSETQ. CDR3 length: 15 residues. Trimming stripped 7 bases from V and 8 bases from J, with 22 bases between. This chain's CDR3 is CASGISDKRVDEQFF. In nucleotides, the CDR3 is TGCGCCAGCGGAATATCAGATAAGAGGGTGGATGAGCAGTTCTTC.

This rearrangement joins TRBV7-2 to TRBJ2-7; 10 nucleotides match TRBD2. Germline CDR1 reads SGHTA; CDR2 reads FQGNSA. The CDR3 is 16 amino acids. Losses at the gene ends were 5 bases for V and 2 bases for J; bases not matched to a gene: 9. The CDR3 protein is CASSKGDLAGAYEQYF. CDR3 coding DNA: TGTGCCAGCAGCAAAGGGGACCTAGCGGGGGCCTACGAGCAGTACTTC.

This chain uses TRBV10-1 with TRBJ1-5; no clear D gene. Germline CDR1 is WNHNN and CDR2 is SYGVQD (reference sequence). This CDR3 has 17 amino acids. The V and J ends lost 5 bases and 6 bases respectively, with 23 bases between them. The CDR3 DNA is TGCGCCAGCAGTAATGCCTTTAAGCTGGGCGCATTTCAGCCCCAGCATTTT. Its protein product is CASSNAFKLGAFQPQHF.

The chain combines TRBV27 with TRBJ2-7; 8 nucleotides match TRBD2. The CDR3 is 20 amino acids. Trimming removed 10 bases from V and 0 bases from J; junction bases left unmatched: 26. Germline CDR1 is MNHEY and CDR2 is SMNVEV (reference sequence). In nucleotides, the CDR3 is TGTGCCACCCCGAACTTCCCCCGTTCCGTAGCGGGGATAAGCTCCTACGAGCAGTACTTC. Its protein is CATPNFPRSVAGISSYEQYF.

The rearrangement links TRBV7-6 to TRBJ1-4; D is possibly TRBD1 (6 bases). This CDR3 region has 14 residues. Trimming cost V 5 bases and J 7 bases, with 14 bases left between them. Germline CDR1 SGHVS, CDR2 FNYEAQ. The CDR3 DNA sequence: TGTGCCAGCAGCCTCCGGCGGGGGCGTGAAAAACTGTTTTTT. Its translation: CASSLRRGREKLFF.

CDR3: CASSTRGGMPEAFF. In DNA, the CDR3 is TGTGCCAGCAGCACCCGGGGGGGTATGCCTGAAGCTTTCTTT. The chain links TRBV5-4 to TRBJ1-1; TRBD1 might be the D (5 bases). Trimming removed 4 bases from V and 6 bases from J, with 16 bases in between. This CDR3 has 14 residues. CDR1 is SGHNT and CDR2 is YYREEE in the germline V gene (reference sequence).

The genes are TRBV29-1 and TRBJ2-7; D not resolved. Trimming stripped 6 bases from V and 6 bases from J, with 15 bases between. Germline V gene lookup returns CDR1 SQVTM and CDR2 ANQGSEA. This CDR3 has 12 amino acids. The CDR3 DNA reads as TGCAGCGTCCCGAGTGGGGTAGGCGAGCAGTACTTC. Residues: CSVPSGVGEQYF.

The chain employs TRBV7-8 and TRBJ2-7, with TRBD2 identical over 10 bases. After removal of 5 bases from V and 5 bases from J, the junction contained 12 bases not matched to a gene. This CDR3 contains 16 residues. In germline, CDR1 is SGHVS, CDR2 FQNEAQ. In DNA form, the CDR3 reads TGTGCCAGCAGCCCCGACCTAGCGGGAGCCGCCCACGAGCAGTACTTC. Protein sequence: CASSPDLAGAAHEQYF.

This rearrangement joins TRBV27 to TRBJ1-2, with 8 bases aligning to TRBD1. J gave up 4 bases and V 5 bases, and 9 bases lay outside the gene matches. The CDR3 loop spans 15 amino acids. Per germline, CDR1 MNHEY and CDR2 SMNVEV (reference sequence). CDR3 in amino acids: CASSPSPGTGYGYTF. Here the CDR3 DNA reads TGTGCCAGCAGTCCAAGTCCCGGGACAGGCTATGGCTACACCTTC.

The rearrangement links TRBV11-2 to TRBJ2-7; 9 nucleotides agree with TRBD1. Trimming at V came to 3 bases and at J to 4 bases, leaving 4 bases not matched to a gene. The CDR3 extends over 14 amino acids. Looked up from germline, CDR1 is SGHAT and CDR2 is FQNNGV. CDR3 loop: CASSLYRGRYEQYF. CDR3 nucleotide sequence: TGTGCCAGCAGCTTGTACAGGGGGCGATACGAGCAGTACTTC.

The rearrangement links TRBV29-1 to TRBJ1-2; 7 positions match TRBD1. Looked up from germline, CDR1 is SQVTM and CDR2 is ANQGSEA. This CDR3 comprises 13 residues. Unmatched junction bases numbered 9, after V lost 6 bases and J lost 5 bases. DNA of the CDR3: TGCAGCGTCCACGATCCGGGACAGTATGGCTACACCTTC. Encoded protein: CSVHDPGQYGYTF.

V gene TRBV29-1 combines with J gene TRBJ1-2; 7 bases match TRBD1. The length of the CDR3 is 12 residues. Trimming took 4 bases from V and 4 from J; bases not matched to a gene: 3. Germline loops: CDR1 SQVTM, CDR2 ANQGSEA. The CDR3 coding sequence is TGCAGCGTTGGGGCAGGGGGCTATGGCTACACCTTC. It yields the protein CSVGAGGYGYTF.